Below, 14 T cell receptor beta chains from the same sample are listed, as sequenced in a study of cytomegalovirus exposure and HLA in healthy donors. PCR primers comprised 60 Vbeta and 13 Jbeta primers. Using immunoSEQ multiplex PCR, the repertoire was profiled, and TCRdb retains in-frame clones only, with some absent. The sample lists under 200,000 clones, roughly 13% occurring once. The sequencing input was PBMCs. The receptors were sampled from a man in his fifties in good health and CMV-seropositive.

The V call is TRBV5-1, the J call TRBJ2-1; D is unresolved. Germline values: CDR1 SGHRS, CDR2 YFSETQ. Trimming left V 0 bases short and J 3 bases short, with 7 bases between. The CDR3 is made up of 14 amino acids. CDR3 region: CASSLDRNYNEQFF. For the CDR3, the DNA is TGCGCCAGCAGCTTGGACAGAAACTACAATGAGCAGTTCTTC.

The V gene is TRBV30, the J gene TRBJ2-5, with 9 bases identical to TRBD1. This CDR3 spans 15 amino acids. Germline-derived CDR1 and CDR2 are GTSNPN and SVGIG (reference sequence). Trimming at V came to 1 base and at J to 5 bases, leaving 8 bases not matched to a gene. The CDR3 coding sequence is TGTGCCTGGAGTGCTGCGGGACAGGGACGGGAGACCCAGTACTTC. Residues: CAWSAAGQGRETQYF.

This chain uses TRBV5-4 with TRBJ2-3; 11 bases are a match to TRBD2. The CDR3 consists of 15 residues. Germline V gene data show CDR1 as SGHNT and CDR2 as YYREEE (reference sequence). With 4 bases clipped from V and 5 bases from J, the junction kept 6 bases outside the gene matches. CDR3 in amino acids: CASSHGTSGLDTQYF. CDR3 DNA: TGTGCCAGCAGCCACGGGACTAGCGGATTAGATACGCAGTATTTT.

This clone occurred a few times. The chain is built from TRBV7-9 and TRBJ1-4; possibly TRBD1 for D (6 bases). The V and J ends lost 4 bases and 3 bases respectively, with 9 bases between them. Per germline, CDR1 SEHNR and CDR2 FQNEAQ (reference sequence). This CDR3 is 14 amino acids long. In DNA form, the CDR3 reads TGTGCCAGCAGCTCTTGGACAGCTAATGAAAAACTGTTTTTT. Encoded protein: CASSSWTANEKLFF.

This chain uses TRBV7-9 with TRBJ1-1, with D tentatively TRBD1 (5 bases). This CDR3 is 15 amino acids long. Germline V gives CDR1 SEHNR, CDR2 FQNEAQ (reference sequence). V dropped 1 base and J dropped 0 bases, with 9 bases sitting between them. The CDR3 coding sequence is TGTGCCAGCAGCTTAGTTCGACAGCTGAACACTGAAGCTTTCTTT. Encoded protein: CASSLVRQLNTEAFF.

Written as DNA, the CDR3 is TGTGCCAGCAGTCGGACTAGCGGGGGCACAGATACGCAGTATTTT. Translating it yields CASSRTSGGTDTQYF. The V and J genes are TRBV6-1 and TRBJ2-3; 12 nucleotides line up with TRBD2. The germline gives CDR1 MNHNS, CDR2 SASEGT. This CDR3 contains 15 residues. With V trimmed by 5 bases and J by 1 base, 1 base remained unmatched.

The rearrangement joins TRBV9 to TRBJ2-3, with D possibly matching TRBD2 (7 bases). The CDR3 loop spans 17 amino acids. Looked up from germline, CDR1 is SGDLS and CDR2 is YYNGEE. The V gene lost 0 bases and the J gene lost 2 bases, with 16 bases spanning the gap. The CDR3 region is CASSVGPGGPPTDTQYF. CDR3 nucleotide sequence: TGTGCCAGCAGCGTAGGGCCGGGGGGCCCACCCACAGATACGCAGTATTTT.

This chain connects TRBV11-1 to TRBJ2-4; TRBD1 agrees at 9 bases. The germline V gene encodes CDR1 SGHAT and CDR2 FQDESV (reference sequence). This CDR3 spans 15 amino acids. The V and J ends lost 5 bases and 4 bases, in that order; junction bases with no gene match: 6. The DNA for the CDR3 is TGTGCCAGCAGCCCGCTGGGACAGGGAAAAAACATTCAGTACTTC. Translating gives CASSPLGQGKNIQYF.

The J gene is TRBJ2-1, the V gene TRBV18; the D gene is possibly TRBD2 (6 bases). CDR1 KGHSH and CDR2 LQKENI come from the germline V gene. V was clipped by 3 bases and J by 8 bases, with 14 bases between them. The CDR3 totals 14 residues. In nucleotides, the CDR3 is TGTGCCAGCTCACCCGGGACTTCTGGCGATGAGCAGTTCTTC. Translation: CASSPGTSGDEQFF. Complete variable domain (other parts from reference TRBV18 and TRBJ2-1): NAGVMQNPRHLVRRRGQEARLRCSPMKGHSHVYWYRQLPEEGLKFMVYLQKENIIDESGMPKERFSAEFPKEGPSILRIQQVVRGDSAAYFCASSPGTSGDEQFFGPGTRLTVL.

This clone was picked up a small number of times. The CDR3 here is CASSLSRGNYGYTF. In DNA form, the CDR3 reads TGTGCCAGCAGCTTGAGCAGGGGGAACTATGGCTACACCTTC. The genes are TRBV5-6 and TRBJ1-2; 7 bases match TRBD1. V lost 1 base to trimming and J lost 2 bases; unmatched junction nucleotides: 2. The CDR3 extends over 14 amino acids. Germline values: CDR1 SGHDT, CDR2 YYEEEE.

This clone was seen only a few times. The V and J genes are TRBV7-6 and TRBJ1-5; D is uncertain. Germline V gives CDR1 SGHVS, CDR2 FNYEAQ. V lost 5 bases, J lost 2 bases, and 7 bases lay in between. The length of the CDR3 is 13 residues. The CDR3: CASSAAGNQPQHF. CDR3 bases: TGTGCCAGCAGCGCTGCGGGCAATCAGCCCCAGCATTTT.

The chain uses TRBV5-1 and TRBJ2-1, with D perhaps TRBD1 (6 bases). Germline CDR1 SGHRS, CDR2 YFSETQ. CDR3 size: 12 residues. The germline V and J ends were trimmed by 1 base and 10 bases, with 9 bases remaining between them. The CDR3 DNA reads TGCGCCAGCAGCTTGACCGACAGGGAGCAGTTCTTC. This gives the protein CASSLTDREQFF.

J is TRBJ2-1 and V is TRBV11-3; no definite D call. The germline gives CDR1 SGHNT, CDR2 YENEEA. CDR3 length: 16 residues. Trimming pared 5 bases from V and 0 bases from J, leaving 14 bases between. CDR3 DNA: TGTGCCAGCAGCCGTGAAGGCGGTAGCTCCTACAATGAGCAGTTCTTC. Residues: CASSREGGSSYNEQFF. The complete variable domain, with remaining parts taken from reference TRBV11-3 and TRBJ2-1, reads EAGVVQSPRYKIIEKKQPVAFWCNPISGHNTLYWYLQNLGQGPELLIRYENEEAVDDSQLPKDRFSAERLKGVDSTLKIQPAELGDSAVYLCASSREGGSSYNEQFFGPGTRLTVL.

The gene calls are TRBV12-5 and TRBJ2-3; perhaps TRBD1 as D (6 bases). The CDR3 is 14 residues long. From germline, CDR1 is LGHNT and CDR2 FRNRAP. V shed 6 bases and J shed 3 bases, with 13 bases lying between them. CDR3 DNA: TGTGCTAGTGGCCGGGACATTAGGACAGATACGCAGTATTTT. Encoded protein: CASGRDIRTDTQYF. Variable domain in full (rest from reference TRBV12-5 and TRBJ2-3): DARVTQTPRHKVTEMGQEVTMRCQPILGHNTVFWYRQTMMQGLELLAYFRNRAPLDDSGMPKDRFSAEMPDATLATLKIQPSEPRDSAVYFCASGRDIRTDTQYFGPGTRLTVL.